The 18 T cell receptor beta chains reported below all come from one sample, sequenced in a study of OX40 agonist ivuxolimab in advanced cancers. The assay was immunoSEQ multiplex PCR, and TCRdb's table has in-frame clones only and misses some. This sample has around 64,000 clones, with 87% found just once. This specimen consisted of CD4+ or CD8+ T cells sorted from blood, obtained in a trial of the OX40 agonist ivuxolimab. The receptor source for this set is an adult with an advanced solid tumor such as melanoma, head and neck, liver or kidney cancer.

CDR3 DNA sequence: TGTGCCAGCAGCGCTACAGGGCTTAACAACTCCTACGAGCAGTACTTC. It yields the protein CASSATGLNNSYEQYF. The chain links TRBV9 to TRBJ2-7, with D possibly matching TRBD1 (6 bases). V was pared by 3 bases and J by 0 bases, with 16 bases between. The CDR3 is 16 residues long. The germline gives CDR1 SGDLS, CDR2 YYNGEE.

CDR3 sequence (DNA): TGTGCCTGGAAGAAGGACTCTGGGGCCAACGTCCTGACTTTC. This encodes CAWKKDSGANVLTF. This chain joins TRBV30 and TRBJ2-6, with D unclear. The CDR3 consists of 14 residues. The V end lost 4 bases, the J end lost 0 bases, and 7 bases lay between the germline ends. Germline V gives CDR1 GTSNPN, CDR2 SVGIG (reference sequence).

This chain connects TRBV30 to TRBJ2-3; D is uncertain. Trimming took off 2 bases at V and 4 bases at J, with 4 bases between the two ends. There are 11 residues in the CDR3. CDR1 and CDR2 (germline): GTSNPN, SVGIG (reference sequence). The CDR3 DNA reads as TGTGCCTGGAGTAGGGCAGATACGCAGTATTTT. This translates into CAWSRADTQYF.

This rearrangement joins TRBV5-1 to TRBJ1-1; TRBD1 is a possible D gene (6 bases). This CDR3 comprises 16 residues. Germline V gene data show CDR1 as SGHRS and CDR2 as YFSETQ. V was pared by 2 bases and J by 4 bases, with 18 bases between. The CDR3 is CASSFSSRGQGTEAFF. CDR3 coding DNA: TGCGCCAGCAGCTTCAGCTCCAGGGGACAAGGCACTGAAGCTTTCTTT.

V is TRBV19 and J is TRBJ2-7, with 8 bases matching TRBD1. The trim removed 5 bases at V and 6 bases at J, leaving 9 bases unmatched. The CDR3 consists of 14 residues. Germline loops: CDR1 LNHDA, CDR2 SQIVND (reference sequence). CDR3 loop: CASSFGTGPSEQYF. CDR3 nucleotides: TGTGCCAGTAGTTTCGGGACAGGCCCTTCCGAGCAGTACTTC.

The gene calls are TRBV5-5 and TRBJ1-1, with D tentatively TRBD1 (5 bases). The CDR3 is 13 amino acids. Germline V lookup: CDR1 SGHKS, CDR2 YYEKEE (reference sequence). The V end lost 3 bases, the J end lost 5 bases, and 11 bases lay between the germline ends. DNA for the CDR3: TGTGCCAGCAGCTCTGACAGTTGGACTGAAGCTTTCTTT. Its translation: CASSSDSWTEAFF.

The CDR3 DNA is TGTGCCAGCAGCGCAGGGAAGCATGAGCAGTTCTTC. Translation gives CASSAGKHEQFF. The chain is built from TRBV6-1 and TRBJ2-1; possibly TRBD1 for D (5 bases). The CDR3 sequence is 12 residues long. V gave up 6 bases and J gave up 8 bases, with 11 bases separating them. Germline loops: CDR1 MNHNS, CDR2 SASEGT.

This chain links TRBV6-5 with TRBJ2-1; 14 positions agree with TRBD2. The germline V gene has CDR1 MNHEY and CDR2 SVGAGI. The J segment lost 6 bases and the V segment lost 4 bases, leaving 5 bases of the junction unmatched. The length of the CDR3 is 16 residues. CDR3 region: CASSSRTSGRTNEQFF. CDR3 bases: TGTGCCAGCAGTTCCCGGACTAGCGGGAGGACCAATGAGCAGTTCTTC.

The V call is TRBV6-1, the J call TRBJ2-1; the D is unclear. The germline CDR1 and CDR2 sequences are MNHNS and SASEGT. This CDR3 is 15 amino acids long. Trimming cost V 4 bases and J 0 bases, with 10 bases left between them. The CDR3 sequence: CASSVWRNSYNEQFF. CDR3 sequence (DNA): TGTGCCAGCAGTGTGTGGCGGAACTCCTACAATGAGCAGTTCTTC.

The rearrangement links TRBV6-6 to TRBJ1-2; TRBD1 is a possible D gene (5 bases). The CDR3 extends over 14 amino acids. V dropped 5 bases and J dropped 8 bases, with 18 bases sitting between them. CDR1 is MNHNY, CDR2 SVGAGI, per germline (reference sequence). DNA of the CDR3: TGTGCCAGCAGTAACCCGGGCAGGGATGGAGGCTACACCTTC. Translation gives CASSNPGRDGGYTF.

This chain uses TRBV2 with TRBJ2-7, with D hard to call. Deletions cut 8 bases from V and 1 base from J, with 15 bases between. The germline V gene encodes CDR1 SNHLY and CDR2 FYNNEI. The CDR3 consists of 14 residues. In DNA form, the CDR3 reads TGTGCCAGCCACAGCCGGACCGAGTCCTACGAGCAGTACTTC. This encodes CASHSRTESYEQYF.

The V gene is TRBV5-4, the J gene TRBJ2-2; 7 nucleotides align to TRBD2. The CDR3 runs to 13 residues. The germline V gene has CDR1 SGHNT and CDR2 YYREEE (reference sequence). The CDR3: CAWGGSVTGELFF. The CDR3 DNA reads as TGTGCTTGGGGGGGTAGCGTCACCGGGGAGCTGTTTTTT. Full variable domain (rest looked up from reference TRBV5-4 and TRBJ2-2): ETGVTQSPTHLIKTRGQQVTLRCSSQSGHNTVSWYQQALGQGPQFIFQYYREEENGRGNFPPRFSGLQFPNYSSELNVNALELDDSALYLCAWGGSVTGELFFGEGSRLTVL.

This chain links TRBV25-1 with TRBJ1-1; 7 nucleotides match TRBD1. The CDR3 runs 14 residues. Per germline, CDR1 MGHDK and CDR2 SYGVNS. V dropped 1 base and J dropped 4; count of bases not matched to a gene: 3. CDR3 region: CASSEWAGGTEAFF. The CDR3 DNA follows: TGTGCCAGCAGTGAATGGGCAGGGGGCACTGAAGCTTTCTTT.

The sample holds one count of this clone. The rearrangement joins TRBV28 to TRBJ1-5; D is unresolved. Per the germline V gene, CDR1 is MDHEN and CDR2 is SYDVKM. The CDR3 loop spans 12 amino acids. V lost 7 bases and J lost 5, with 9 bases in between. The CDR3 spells CASIGEDQPQHF. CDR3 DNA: TGTGCCAGCATTGGAGAGGATCAGCCCCAGCATTTT.

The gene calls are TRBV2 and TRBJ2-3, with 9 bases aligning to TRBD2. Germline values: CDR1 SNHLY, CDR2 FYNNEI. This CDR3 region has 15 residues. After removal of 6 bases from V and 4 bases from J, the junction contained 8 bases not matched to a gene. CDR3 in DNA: TGTGCCAGCAGGAGCGGGACTAGCCTCGCAGATACGCAGTATTTT. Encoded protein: CASRSGTSLADTQYF.

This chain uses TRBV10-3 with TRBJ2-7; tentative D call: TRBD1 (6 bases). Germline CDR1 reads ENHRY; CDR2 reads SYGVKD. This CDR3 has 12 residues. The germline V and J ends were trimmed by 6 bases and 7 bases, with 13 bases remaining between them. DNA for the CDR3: TGTGCCATCAGGGGGACACCTGAGGAGCAGTACTTC. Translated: CAIRGTPEEQYF.

CDR3 in amino acids: CASSPFGTDNDNEQFF. The CDR3 DNA sequence: TGTGCCAGCAGTCCCTTCGGGACAGACAATGACAATGAGCAGTTCTTC. The chain employs TRBV27 and TRBJ2-1; 7 bases match TRBD1. This CDR3 has 16 residues. The germline CDR1 and CDR2 sequences are MNHEY and SMNVEV (reference sequence). V dropped 5 bases and J dropped 5; count of bases not matched to a gene: 12.

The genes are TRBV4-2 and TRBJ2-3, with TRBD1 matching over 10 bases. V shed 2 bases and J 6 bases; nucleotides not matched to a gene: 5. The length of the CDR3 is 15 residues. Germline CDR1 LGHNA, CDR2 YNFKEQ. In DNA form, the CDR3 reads TGTGCCAGCAGCCAACAGACAGGGGGCGGGGATACGCAGTATTTT. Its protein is CASSQQTGGGDTQYF.